The 13 T cell receptor beta chains presented below share a single source sample, sequenced in a study of beta chain features in type 1 diabetes. Reverse transcription of all isolated RNA meant that expressed TCRB transcripts were sequenced. Generated by immunoSEQ multiplex PCR, the TCRdb table keeps only in-frame clones and is missing some. The sample has under 450,000 clones; roughly 13% are singletons. Source material: naive CD4+ T cells from blood. The receptors here all came from a man aged 30 to 45 in good health.

The V and J genes are TRBV2 and TRBJ2-1; 10 bases line up with TRBD2. The CDR3 length is 15 residues. V lost 4 bases and J lost 9; bases outside the gene matches: 9. Germline lookup yields CDR1 SNHLY and CDR2 FYNNEI. The CDR3 region has the DNA TGTGCCAGCAGTGGTTATCTAGCGGGGGATCGTGAGCAGTTCTTC. Amino acid sequence: CASSGYLAGDREQFF.

V is TRBV7-2 and J is TRBJ2-7; TRBD1 matches 7 bases. After removal of 4 bases from V and 4 bases from J, the junction contained 4 bases not matched to a gene. The germline V gene encodes CDR1 SGHTA and CDR2 FQGNSA. CDR3 length: 13 residues. DNA for the CDR3: TGTGCCAGCAGCTCCTCACAGGGGTACGAGCAGTACTTC. This sequence encodes CASSSSQGYEQYF.

V usage is TRBV9 and J usage is TRBJ2-5; D is unclear. The CDR3 totals 16 residues. Germline loops: CDR1 SGDLS, CDR2 YYNGEE. V was shortened by 0 bases and J by 3 bases, with 15 bases between the two germline ends. The CDR3 DNA sequence: TGTGCCAGCAGCGTAGTTGGGGTAGCTCGGGAAGAGACCCAGTACTTC. Translated, it gives CASSVVGVAREETQYF. The whole variable domain, filled in from reference TRBV9 and TRBJ2-5, reads DSGVTQTPKHLITATGQRVTLRCSPRSGDLSVYWYQQSLDQGLQFLIQYYNGEERAKGNILERFSAQQFPDLHSELNLSSLELGDSALYFCASSVVGVAREETQYFGPGTRLLVL.

The rearrangement joins TRBV5-1 to TRBJ2-7, with D unresolved. Germline V gene lookup returns CDR1 SGHRS and CDR2 YFSETQ. Between the trimmed V and J ends, which lost 2 bases and 1 base, there was a span of 19 bases. The CDR3 spans 17 residues. The CDR3 region is CASSFLPVGEPSYEQYF. The DNA for the CDR3 is TGCGCCAGCAGCTTCCTCCCCGTGGGTGAACCGTCCTACGAGCAGTACTTC.

J is TRBJ1-1 and V is TRBV19; D is unresolved. This CDR3 is built from 13 residues. CDR1 is LNHDA, CDR2 SQIVND, per germline (reference sequence). Trimming removed 5 bases from V and 1 base from J, with 8 bases in between. The DNA for the CDR3 is TGTGCCAGTAGTGGGCAGAAGAACACTGAAGCTTTCTTT. The encoded protein is CASSGQKNTEAFF.

The chain has TRBV7-9 and TRBJ2-7; 9 bases fit TRBD2. The germline CDR1 and CDR2 sequences are SEHNR and FQNEAQ (reference sequence). The CDR3 contains 15 residues. Unmatched junction bases numbered 9, after V lost 5 bases and J lost 4 bases. The chain's CDR3 is CASSPRSGGWYEQYF. Here the CDR3 DNA reads TGTGCCAGCAGCCCGCGAAGCGGGGGGTGGTACGAGCAGTACTTC.

The chain recombines TRBV7-2 with TRBJ1-6; D is ambiguous. The CDR3 consists of 14 residues. Germline CDR1 is SGHTA and CDR2 is FQGNSA. The germline V and J ends were trimmed by 3 bases and 11 bases, with 14 bases remaining between them. The DNA of the CDR3 is TGTGCCAGCAGCTTTGTAAGGGTTCCCACACCCCTCCACTTT. Its protein product is CASSFVRVPTPLHF.

In its sample, this clone was seen a few times. The rearrangement uses TRBV13 and TRBJ1-5; no firm D call. There are 13 residues in the CDR3. Germline lookup yields CDR1 PRHDT and CDR2 FYEKMQ (reference sequence). The V end lost 2 bases, the J end lost 5 bases, and 7 bases lay between the germline ends. The DNA of the CDR3 is TGTGCCAGCAGCTTATACAGCTATCAGCCCCAGCATTTT. This codes for CASSLYSYQPQHF. The full variable domain, completed using reference TRBV13 and TRBJ1-5, is AAGVIQSPRHLIKEKRETATLKCYPIPRHDTVYWYQQGPGQDPQFLISFYEKMQSDKGSIPDRFSAQQFSDYHSELNMSSLELGDSALYFCASSLYSYQPQHFGDGTRLSIL.

J is TRBJ1-1 and V is TRBV30; tentatively, D is TRBD1 (5 bases). The CDR3 has 12 amino acids. Trimming shortened V by 0 bases and J by 6 bases, and 8 bases separated the two germline ends. Germline CDR1 and CDR2: GTSNPN and SVGIG (reference sequence). The CDR3 spells CAWSVTRAEAFF. In DNA form, the CDR3 reads TGTGCCTGGAGTGTAACCAGGGCTGAAGCTTTCTTT.

This clone was picked up a small number of times. Other DNA sequences of this sample code for an identical CDR3. V and J are TRBV7-2 and TRBJ2-5; the D gene could be TRBD1 or TRBD2 (5 bases each). Between the trimmed V and J ends, which lost 3 bases and 5 bases, there was a span of 7 bases. The germline CDR1 and CDR2 sequences are SGHTA and FQGNSA. The CDR3 runs to 12 residues. In DNA form, the CDR3 reads TGTGCCAGCAGCTTGAGGGGTGAGACCCAGTACTTC. Translation gives CASSLRGETQYF.

The chain carries TRBV4-3 and TRBJ2-6; 7 nucleotides agree with TRBD1. The V gene's germline CDR1 is LGHNA and CDR2 YSLEER. There are 16 residues in the CDR3. The V segment lost 1 base and the J segment 3 bases; nucleotides outside the gene matches: 3. For the CDR3, the DNA is TGCGCCAGCAGCCAAGGAGGGGGCAGTGGGGCCAACGTCCTGACTTTC. It yields the protein CASSQGGGSGANVLTF.

The chain has TRBV30 and TRBJ1-2, with TRBD1 identical over 11 bases. Germline CDR1 GTSNPN, CDR2 SVGIG (reference sequence). The V gene end was trimmed by 4 bases and the J gene end by 6 bases; junction bases not matched to a gene: 7. The CDR3 runs 14 residues. The CDR3, as DNA: TGTGCCTGGAACCCCGGACAGGGGGCAGATGGCTACACCTTC. Protein: CAWNPGQGADGYTF. Based on the CDR3 plus reference TRBV30 and TRBJ1-2, the full variable domain is SQTIHQWPATLVQPVGSPLSLECTVEGTSNPNLYWYRQAAGRGLQLLFYSVGIGQISSEVPQNLSASRPQDRQFILSSKKLLLSDSGFYLCAWNPGQGADGYTFGSGTRLTVV.

The rearrangement joins TRBV29-1 to TRBJ2-1; 10 nucleotides agree with TRBD2. CDR1 SQVTM and CDR2 ANQGSEA come from the germline V gene. The CDR3 is 10 residues long. J lost 15 bases, V lost 7 bases, and 6 bases had no gene match. The CDR3 DNA is TGCAGCGGGGCTAGCGGGAGTGTGTTCTTC. Translation: CSGASGSVFF.